The subject of this entry is one T cell receptor (beta chain). These data belong to a study of blood T cell repertoires in COVID-19. Study information: The United States, Italy and Spain were the sources of the acute and convalescent COVID-19 samples. The cDNA or gDNA used as material had been derived from T cells, B-cell-depleted T cells, or PBMCs.

Authors' methods: Amplification of reference gene primers provided the estimated nucleated cell counts. Produced via immunoSEQ multiplex PCR; TCRdb's table is partial and in-frame only. D and trimming come from the DNA, and the V and J calls and clone size come from that table. The sample contains over 85,000 clones, over 70% of which appear only once. J was trimmed by 4 bases and V by 5 bases; bases with no gene match: 4. Germline V gives CDR1 MNHNY, CDR2 SVGAGI (reference sequence). This CDR3 spans 14 amino acids. The chain links TRBV6-6 to TRBJ1-4; 7 nucleotides match TRBD1. The origin of this receptor is a human donor in a cohort sampled during active COVID-19. The sequenced material came from peripheral blood. The CDR3 DNA reads as TGTGCCAGCAGTACAGGGGCGCTTAATGAAAAACTGTTTTTT. Its protein product is CASSTGALNEKLFF.